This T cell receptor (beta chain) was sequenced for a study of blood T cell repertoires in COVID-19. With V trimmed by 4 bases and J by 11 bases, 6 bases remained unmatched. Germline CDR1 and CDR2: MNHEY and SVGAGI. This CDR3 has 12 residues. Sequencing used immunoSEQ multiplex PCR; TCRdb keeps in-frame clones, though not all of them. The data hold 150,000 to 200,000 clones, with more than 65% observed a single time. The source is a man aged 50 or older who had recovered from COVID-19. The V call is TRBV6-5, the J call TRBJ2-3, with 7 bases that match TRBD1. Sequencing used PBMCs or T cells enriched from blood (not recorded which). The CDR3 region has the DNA TGTGCCAGCAGTTCCCCGACAGGGCTGCAGTATTTT. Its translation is CASSSPTGLQYF.